The entry that follows covers one T cell receptor beta chain sequence. Antigen: not known. Naive CD8 isolation took CD45RO-negative cells positively selected for CCR7 and excluded terminally differentiated effector memory CD45RA+ cells. This sample was included in a study of shared clonotypes between healthy human individuals. Across the study: The composition of the donors was a couple of women and a few men aged 18 to 49. Study-wide points: In several donors, about 5% of naive CD4 clonotypes appeared in common. It was the non-shared clonotypes that had lower generation probabilities than clonotypes shared by all four donors.

Only in-frame clones appear in the TCRdb table, and some are missing; sequencing was by immunoSEQ multiplex PCR. The sample has about 800,000 clones, around 96% seen once. The CDR3 runs to 14 residues. V was trimmed by 4 bases and J by 0 bases, leaving 11 bases between them. Germline CDR1 is SGHDT and CDR2 is YYEEEE. This TCR was recovered from a man aged 30 to 39 in good health. The chain joins TRBV5-6 to TRBJ2-7, with TRBD1 as a possible D gene (6 bases). Material: naive CD8+ T cells sorted from blood. CDR3 loop: CASSTADSSYEQYF. CDR3 coding DNA: TGTGCCAGCAGCACCGCGGACAGCTCCTACGAGCAGTACTTC.